These 17 T cell receptor beta chains originate from one sample sequenced in a study of cytomegalovirus exposure and HLA in healthy donors. The PCR was carried out with 60 Vbeta primers and 13 Jbeta primers. Some clones are missing from TCRdb's copy, which holds only in-frame ones; the method was immunoSEQ multiplex PCR. Here the sample spans around 130,000 clones, approximately 85% being singletons. Sequenced material: PBMCs. These receptors originate from a boy aged 10-17 years in good health and CMV-seronegative.

V is TRBV2 and J is TRBJ2-7; 9 bases map to TRBD1. V lost 5 bases, J lost 9 bases, and 11 bases stayed unmatched. Germline V gene sequence: CDR1 SNHLY, CDR2 FYNNEI. CDR3 length equals 14 residues. CDR3 region: CASSTGGERRVQYF. CDR3 DNA sequence: TGTGCCAGCAGTACAGGGGGCGAACGGCGTGTGCAGTACTTC.

The J gene is TRBJ2-3, the V gene TRBV27, with 14 bases identical to TRBD2. Germline values: CDR1 MNHEY, CDR2 SMNVEV (reference sequence). V lost 6 bases to trimming and J lost 0 bases; unmatched junction nucleotides: 2. CDR3 length: 16 amino acids. The CDR3 DNA follows: TGTGCCAGCAGGGGACTAGCGGGGGCCAGCACAGATACGCAGTATTTT. Protein product: CASRGLAGASTDTQYF.

J is TRBJ1-4 and V is TRBV18, with 8 bases matching TRBD1. The CDR3 spans 16 residues. V shed 3 bases and J 5 bases; nucleotides not matched to a gene: 8. CDR1 and CDR2 (germline): KGHSH, LQKENI. The CDR3: CASSPSHRGENEKLFF. For the CDR3, the DNA is TGTGCCAGCTCACCCAGCCACAGGGGGGAGAATGAAAAACTGTTTTTT. Full variable domain (outside the CDR3, taken from reference TRBV18 and TRBJ1-4): NAGVMQNPRHLVRRRGQEARLRCSPMKGHSHVYWYRQLPEEGLKFMVYLQKENIIDESGMPKERFSAEFPKEGPSILRIQQVVRGDSAAYFCASSPSHRGENEKLFFGSGTQLSVL.

This clone was counted between two and nine times. V gene TRBV6-1 combines with J gene TRBJ1-4; 11 nucleotides align to TRBD1. Germline CDR1 and CDR2: MNHNS and SASEGT. The CDR3 contains 14 residues. With 4 bases clipped from V and 7 bases from J, the junction kept 2 bases outside the gene matches. The CDR3, as DNA: TGTGCCAGCAGTGCCGGGACAGGGGGTGAAAAACTGTTTTTT. It yields the protein CASSAGTGGEKLFF.

Notes on this clone: The junction does not match germline at one end; this may be a read error. The chain uses TRBV7-7 and TRBJ2-5; tentative D call: TRBD2 (6 bases). Germline CDR1 is SSHAT and CDR2 is FNYEAQ (reference sequence). This CDR3 contains 15 residues. The CDR3 nucleotides read TGTGCTAGCAGCTTTGGGGGGATTGGACAAGAGACCCAGTACTTC. Residues: CASSFGGIGQETQYF.

CDR3 residues: CATSRGATSGSIYEQYF. The CDR3 coding sequence is TGTGCCACCAGCAGAGGCGCTACTAGCGGGAGTATCTACGAGCAGTACTTC. The chain carries TRBV15 and TRBJ2-7; 11 bases are shared with TRBD2. Trimming removed 1 base from V and 3 bases from J; junction bases left unmatched: 8. This CDR3 has 17 residues. Germline values: CDR1 LNHNV, CDR2 YYDKDF (reference sequence).

The rearrangement links TRBV6-4 to TRBJ1-2; no clear D gene. The CDR3 is 12 amino acids. V lost 5 bases and J lost 1, with 5 bases in between. The V gene's germline CDR1 is MRHNA and CDR2 SNTAGT. The CDR3 reads CASSNSNYGYTF. For the CDR3, the DNA is TGTGCCAGCAGTAACAGTAACTATGGCTACACCTTC.

The chain carries TRBV5-6 and TRBJ2-7; TRBD1 matches at 9 bases. CDR1 is SGHDT, CDR2 YYEEEE, per germline. V shed 0 bases and J 4 bases; nucleotides not matched to a gene: 5. The CDR3 is made up of 15 amino acids. As DNA, the CDR3 is TGTGCCAGCAGCTTGGCCGGGACAGGGTCATACGAGCAGTACTTC. This encodes CASSLAGTGSYEQYF.

CDR3 DNA sequence: TGTGCCAGCAGCCAGGGGAACACTGAAGCTTTCTTT. Translated: CASSQGNTEAFF. The chain has TRBV7-9 and TRBJ1-1; maybe TRBD1 (5 bases). The CDR3 has 12 amino acids. Germline values: CDR1 SEHNR, CDR2 FQNEAQ (reference sequence). V lost 5 bases to trimming and J lost 1 base, with 5 bases between them.

This rearrangement joins TRBV9 to TRBJ2-5; unclear D gene. The CDR3 is made up of 14 amino acids. Trimming stripped 0 bases from V and 3 bases from J, with 9 bases between. The germline gives CDR1 SGDLS, CDR2 YYNGEE. In nucleotides, the CDR3 is TGTGCCAGCAGCGTAGGCCCGAGTGAAGAGACCCAGTACTTC. As protein: CASSVGPSEETQYF.

This clone came up a few times. The chain employs TRBV6-5 and TRBJ1-1; 7 bases are shared with TRBD1. The CDR3 is 13 amino acids. Germline V lookup: CDR1 MNHEY, CDR2 SVGAGI. With 10 bases clipped from V and 1 base from J, the junction kept 6 bases outside the gene matches. CDR3 loop: CAIKGASNTEAFF. The CDR3 DNA reads as TGTGCCATCAAGGGGGCTTCGAACACTGAAGCTTTCTTT.

The chain combines TRBV4-3 with TRBJ2-4; no clear D gene. The CDR3 sequence is 13 residues long. Germline CDR1 reads LGHNA; CDR2 reads YSLEER. V shed 0 bases and J shed 9 bases, with 9 bases lying between them. CDR3 bases: TGCGCCAGCAGCCAAGAGCTTCGGAGCATTCAGTACTTC. This gives the protein CASSQELRSIQYF.

This sequence joins TRBV7-9 and TRBJ1-2; D uncertain. This CDR3 comprises 15 residues. The germline V gene encodes CDR1 SEHNR and CDR2 FQNEAQ (reference sequence). Trimming left V 4 bases short and J 3 bases short, with 15 bases between. CDR3 residues: CASSYQNRSYYGYTF. In nucleotides, the CDR3 is TGTGCCAGCAGCTACCAAAATAGATCCTACTATGGCTACACCTTC.

This clone was seen once. V gene TRBV15 combines with J gene TRBJ1-1; D remains unclear. The CDR3 is 15 amino acids. The germline CDR1 and CDR2 sequences are LNHNV and YYDKDF (reference sequence). V shed 0 bases and J shed 2 bases, with 10 bases lying between them. The CDR3 protein is CATSRERTLNTEAFF. CDR3 nucleotides: TGTGCCACCAGCAGAGAGAGGACTTTAAACACTGAAGCTTTCTTT. The full variable domain, its missing parts supplied by reference TRBV15 and TRBJ1-1, is DAMVIQNPRYQVTQFGKPVTLSCSQTLNHNVMYWYQQKSSQAPKLLFHYYDKDFNNEADTPDNFQSRRPNTSFCFLDIRSPGLGDTAMYLCATSRERTLNTEAFFGQGTRLTVV.

This clone was observed a handful of times. V is TRBV4-2 and J is TRBJ2-5; D might be TRBD2 (6 bases). Trimming removed 4 bases at V and 5 bases at J, with 14 bases between. CDR1 is LGHNA and CDR2 is YNFKEQ in the germline V gene. This CDR3 is built from 14 residues. CDR3 nucleotides: TGTGCCAGCAGCCTAGGACTACCAGGGGAGACCCAGTACTTC. It yields the protein CASSLGLPGETQYF.

The chain has TRBV18 and TRBJ2-7, with a tentative D call TRBD1 (5 bases). The CDR3 extends over 14 amino acids. Between the trimmed V and J ends, which lost 0 bases and 5 bases, there was a span of 11 bases. Germline V gives CDR1 KGHSH, CDR2 LQKENI. The CDR3 DNA follows: TGTGCCAGCTCACCACCACAGGTGTGGGACGAGCAGTACTTC. Its protein is CASSPPQVWDEQYF.

The V call is TRBV27, the J call TRBJ2-3; 7 bases match TRBD2. The V gene's germline CDR1 is MNHEY and CDR2 SMNVEV (reference sequence). V shed 6 bases, J shed 0 bases, and the junction held 3 bases outside the gene matches. CDR3 length: 14 residues. CDR3 sequence reads: CASSLAASTDTQYF. CDR3 DNA: TGTGCCAGCAGCCTAGCGGCAAGCACAGATACGCAGTATTTT.